The clone carrying this T cell receptor beta chain was picked up a small number of times. Its antigen is undetermined. TCRdb reanalysed the reads using MiXCR and keeps one entry per CDR3 protein. Here the sample spans under 600,000 distinct CDR3 sequences, approximately 15% being singletons. The sample is drawn from a study of T cell repertoires in cytomegalovirus infection. Study overall: Indications came from public TCR beta signatures; they pointed to CMV infection and to a matching HLA type. Study-level findings and limits: HLA-C-restricted CMV clonotypes gave the most frequent clonotype in two of eight donors.

Deletions cut 5 bases from V and 3 bases from J, with 13 bases between. The CDR3 is made up of 14 amino acids. Germline CDR1 and CDR2: LNHDA and SQIVND (reference sequence). This chain connects TRBV19 to TRBJ1-1; D may be TRBD1 (6 bases). The sequencing sample was made of CD8+ T cells from PBMCs. The sequence was collected from a human donor in good health (CMV status not recorded). Some clones in this sample may be carry-over from other donors' samples. The CDR3 DNA sequence: TGTGCCAGTAGTTACGCCCAGGGGTACACTGAAGCTTTCTTT. Protein: CASSYAQGYTEAFF.